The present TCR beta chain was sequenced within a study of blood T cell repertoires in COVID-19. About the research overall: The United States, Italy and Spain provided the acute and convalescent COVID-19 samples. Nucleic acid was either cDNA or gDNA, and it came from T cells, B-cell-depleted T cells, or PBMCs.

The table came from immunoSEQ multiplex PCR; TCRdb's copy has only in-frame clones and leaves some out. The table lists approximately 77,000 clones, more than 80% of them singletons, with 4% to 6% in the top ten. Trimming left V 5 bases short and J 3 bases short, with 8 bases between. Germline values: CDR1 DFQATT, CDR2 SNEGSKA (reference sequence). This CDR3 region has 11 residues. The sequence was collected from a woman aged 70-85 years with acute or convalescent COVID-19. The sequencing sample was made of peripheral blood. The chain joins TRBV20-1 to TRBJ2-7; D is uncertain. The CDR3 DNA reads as TGCAGTGCTTCCGACTTCTACGAGCAGTACTTC. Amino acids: CSASDFYEQYF.